The entry below gives a single TCR beta chain sequence along with its context. Antigen specificity is unknown. The record originates from a study of Ad26.COV2.S vaccination and SARS-CoV-2 variants. Study summary: The donor belonged to the COV1001 Ad26.COV2.S trial arm.

General study findings and limits: Total T cell responses, in the TCR breadth and depth analyses, may have been underestimated.

The assay was immunoSEQ multiplex PCR, and TCRdb's table has in-frame clones only and misses some. Of about 400,000 clones listed, around 89% were seen once; the top ten hold about 3.5%. In germline, CDR1 is SGHTA, CDR2 FQGNSA. CDR3 size: 15 residues. Trimming removed 2 bases at V and 1 base at J, with 11 bases between. Treatment in this sample: around 19 received Ad26.COV2.S at low or high dose, single or two shots; 5 received placebo; per-sample allocation not given. Sample collection was performed on day 63 after the first vaccine or placebo injection. The chain employs TRBV7-2 and TRBJ1-1; D might be TRBD1 (6 bases). The sequence was obtained from a person aged 18-60 years who received the Ad26.COV2.S COVID-19 vaccine or a placebo. This specimen consisted of peripheral blood, obtained in a trial of Ad26.COV2.S vaccine versus placebo. This chain's CDR3 is CASSLIGTPNTEAFF. The CDR3 DNA reads TGTGCCAGCAGCTTAATTGGGACACCGAACACTGAAGCTTTCTTT.